The 21 T cell receptor beta chains listed next were all sequenced from one sample in a study of neurological immune-mediated disorders. From the 5' RACE reads, TCRdb called clonotypes with MiXCR, one entry per CDR3 protein. The sample has tens of thousands of distinct CDR3 sequences; roughly 4% are singletons. Sequenced input: PBMCs. These receptors originate from a man aged 50 or older with multiple sclerosis.

This clonotype was recorded at least ten times. J is TRBJ1-1 and V is TRBV20-1; TRBD1 matches 12 bases. Germline loops: CDR1 DFQATT, CDR2 SNEGSKA (reference sequence). Unmatched junction bases numbered 12, after V lost 3 bases and J lost 1 base. The CDR3 runs to 18 residues. CDR3 bases: TGCAGTGCTAGCGGGATAAGGGACAGGGGGCTGGGGAACACTGAAGCTTTCTTT. Encoded protein: CSASGIRDRGLGNTEAFF.

This clonotype was seen at least ten times. V usage is TRBV6-6 and J usage is TRBJ2-5, with 7 positions matching TRBD1. The junction had 12 bases not matched to a gene; V was cut back by 5 bases and J by 6 bases. This CDR3 has 15 residues. Germline V gene lookup returns CDR1 MNHNY and CDR2 SVGAGI (reference sequence). The CDR3 DNA reads as TGTGCCAGCAGTACCGCAGGGGGAATACCTAAGACCCAGTACTTC. Amino acids: CASSTAGGIPKTQYF.

At least ten counts were recorded for this clonotype. This chain connects TRBV20-1 to TRBJ1-4; no definite D call. This CDR3 is 14 amino acids long. Deletions cut 6 bases from V and 8 bases from J, with 19 bases between. Per germline, CDR1 DFQATT and CDR2 SNEGSKA (reference sequence). CDR3 sequence reads: CSANHGPWEEKLFF. In DNA, the CDR3 is TGCAGTGCCAACCACGGGCCCTGGGAGGAAAAACTGTTTTTT.

At least ten counts were recorded for this clonotype. The chain has TRBV12-3 or TRBV12-4 and TRBJ2-5, with 9 bases lining up with TRBD2. V trimming: 5 bases; J trimming: 4 bases; junction bases outside the gene matches: 8. The CDR3 has 15 amino acids. The CDR3 DNA follows: TGTGCCAGCAGTCCCCGCATAGCGGGGGCAGAGACCCAGTACTTC. This gives the protein CASSPRIAGAETQYF.

This clonotype was detected ten times or more. The rearrangement links TRBV3-1 to TRBJ1-5; no clear D gene. In germline, CDR1 is LGHDT, CDR2 YNNKEL (reference sequence). With 1 base removed from V and 6 bases from J, the gap between germline ends came to 13 bases. CDR3 size: 15 residues. The CDR3 loop is CASSQVHGFGQPQHF. CDR3 sequence (DNA): TGTGCCAGCAGCCAAGTGCACGGGTTCGGTCAGCCCCAGCATTTT.

This clonotype was recorded many times. The chain uses TRBV12-3 or TRBV12-4 and TRBJ1-1; a possible D gene is TRBD1 (5 bases). The CDR3 totals 15 residues. Trimming removed 6 bases at V and 4 bases at J, with 18 bases between. CDR3 loop: CASRPPFGGVTEAFF. CDR3 sequence (DNA): TGTGCCAGCAGACCCCCTTTTGGGGGGGTCACTGAAGCTTTCTTT.

This clonotype was picked up a small number of times. A single base separates this from a much larger clone, so it may be a read error. The rearrangement joins TRBV4-1 to TRBJ2-3; D gene ambiguous. The CDR3 sequence is 11 residues long. V was cut by 6 bases and J by 6 bases, with 7 bases left in between. CDR1 MGHRA and CDR2 YSYEKL come from the germline V gene. The chain's CDR3 is CASRIGDTQYF. CDR3 DNA: TGCGCCAGCAGAATTGGGGATACGCAGTATTTT.

Many counts were recorded for this clonotype. The V call is TRBV4-3, the J call TRBJ1-2, with a tentative D call TRBD1 (6 bases). Germline loops: CDR1 LGHNA, CDR2 YSLEER. V lost 1 base to trimming and J lost 6 bases, with 15 bases between them. The CDR3 is made up of 15 amino acids. The CDR3 coding sequence is TGCGCCAGCAGCCAAGTACGGGGGCTGGCGGATGGCTACACCTTC. Translated: CASSQVRGLADGYTF.

This clonotype was seen repeatedly, ten times or more. This chain connects TRBV7-2 to TRBJ2-7; no reliable D call. The CDR3 runs 14 residues. V lost 4 bases and J 7 bases, leaving 17 bases between the germline ends. Germline CDR1 is SGHTA and CDR2 is FQGNSA. CDR3 amino acids: CASSSFRGNEEQYF. The DNA of the CDR3 is TGTGCCAGCAGCTCCTTTCGCGGAAATGAAGAGCAGTACTTC.

The table lists this clonotype with many counts. The CDR3 protein is CASSPPGAERTDTQYF. The CDR3, as DNA: TGTGCCAGCTCACCACCGGGGGCCGAACGCACAGATACGCAGTATTTT. The chain is built from TRBV18 and TRBJ2-3; possible D gene TRBD1, 6 bases. Germline V gene data show CDR1 as KGHSH and CDR2 as LQKENI. Between the trimmed V and J ends, which lost 0 bases and 1 base, there was a span of 11 bases. The CDR3 is 16 amino acids.

This clonotype came up many times. The J gene is TRBJ1-1, the V gene TRBV7-9; D ambiguous. V lost 1 base, J lost 5 bases, and 14 bases lay in between. The germline gives CDR1 SEHNR, CDR2 FQNEAQ (reference sequence). This CDR3 spans 15 amino acids. The CDR3 region is CASSLGPGGETEAFF. The CDR3 DNA sequence: TGTGCCAGCAGCTTAGGGCCCGGCGGAGAGACTGAAGCTTTCTTT.

This rearrangement joins TRBV7-3 to TRBJ2-3, with 7 bases aligning to TRBD1. V lost 5 bases and J lost 0; bases outside the gene matches: 5. The CDR3 is 15 amino acids. Looked up from germline, CDR1 is SGHTA and CDR2 is FQGTGA. The CDR3 bases are TGTGCCAGCAGCGTACAGGGGCTAAGCACAGATACGCAGTATTTT. Encoded protein: CASSVQGLSTDTQYF.

This clonotype was recorded many times. This chain uses TRBV4-1 with TRBJ1-1; TRBD1 might be the D (6 bases). The CDR3 consists of 17 residues. CDR1 and CDR2 (germline): MGHRA, YSYEKL. V was pared by 8 bases and J by 5 bases, with 27 bases between. This CDR3 reads CASEGGSRPREMTEAFF. As DNA, the CDR3 is TGCGCCAGCGAGGGGGGGAGCCGTCCGCGAGAGATGACTGAAGCTTTCTTT.

This clonotype was counted ten times or more. The rearrangement links TRBV7-9 to TRBJ2-1; weak D call: TRBD2 (7 bases). Germline V gives CDR1 SEHNR, CDR2 FQNEAQ (reference sequence). The CDR3 covers 14 residues. The V and J ends lost 11 bases and 8 bases respectively, with 22 bases between them. Here the CDR3 reads CAGSGGQGRHEQFF. DNA for the CDR3: TGTGCCGGCTCCGGGGGGCAGGGACGCCATGAGCAGTTCTTC.

This clonotype was picked up a small number of times. The rearrangement uses TRBV13 and TRBJ1-1, with 7 nucleotides matching TRBD1. The CDR3 covers 14 residues. Germline-derived CDR1 and CDR2 are PRHDT and FYEKMQ (reference sequence). Trimming at V came to 5 bases and at J to 1 base, leaving 4 bases not matched to a gene. Here the CDR3 reads CASSLRDRNTEAFF. CDR3 coding DNA: TGTGCCAGCAGCCTCCGGGACAGGAACACTGAAGCTTTCTTT. Based on the CDR3 plus reference TRBV13 and TRBJ1-1, the full variable domain is AAGVIQSPRHLIKEKRETATLKCYPIPRHDTVYWYQQGPGQDPQFLISFYEKMQSDKGSIPDRFSAQQFSDYHSELNMSSLELGDSALYFCASSLRDRNTEAFFGQGTRLTVV.

The chain links TRBV5-1 to TRBJ2-1; 11 positions agree with TRBD2. The CDR3 loop spans 16 amino acids. V was pared by 4 bases and J by 2 bases, with 5 bases of the junction left unmatched. Germline CDR1 SGHRS, CDR2 YFSETQ. CDR3 residues: CASSTTSGGTYNEQFF. CDR3 sequence (DNA): TGCGCCAGCAGCACCACTAGCGGGGGAACCTACAATGAGCAGTTCTTC.

This clonotype occurred many times. The CDR3 spells CASAGGTYNTGELFF. CDR3 in DNA: TGCGCCAGCGCTGGGGGGACGTACAACACCGGGGAGCTGTTTTTT. The rearrangement uses TRBV5-1 and TRBJ2-2, with D possibly TRBD2 on 6 matching bases. The V and J ends lost 7 bases and 2 bases respectively, with 15 bases between them. Germline loops: CDR1 SGHRS, CDR2 YFSETQ. CDR3 length: 15 residues. Supplemented by reference TRBV5-1 and TRBJ2-2, the full variable domain reads KAGVTQTPRYLIKTRGQQVTLSCSPISGHRSVSWYQQTPGQGLQFLFEYFSETQRNKGNFPGRFSGRQFSNSRSEMNVSTLELGDSALYLCASAGGTYNTGELFFGEGSRLTVL.

This clonotype was seen ten or more times. The J gene is TRBJ2-7, the V gene TRBV12-5; D tentatively reads TRBD1 or TRBD2 (5 bases each). V lost 7 bases, J lost 0 bases, and 13 bases lay in between. The germline V gene has CDR1 LGHNT and CDR2 FRNRAP. The CDR3 is made up of 14 amino acids. Written as DNA, the CDR3 is TGTGCTAGTGCCGGGGACGGAAACTCCTACGAGCAGTACTTC. This encodes CASAGDGNSYEQYF. The whole variable domain, remainder taken from reference TRBV12-5 and TRBJ2-7, is DARVTQTPRHKVTEMGQEVTMRCQPILGHNTVFWYRQTMMQGLELLAYFRNRAPLDDSGMPKDRFSAEMPDATLATLKIQPSEPRDSAVYFCASAGDGNSYEQYFGPGTRLTVT.

There are many counts of this clonotype. The CDR3 DNA is TGTGCCAGCAGTGACGACCCGAGCCCTGAAGCTTTCTTT. It translates to CASSDDPSPEAFF. The gene calls are TRBV2 and TRBJ1-1; D is uncertain. This CDR3 has 13 residues. V shed 3 bases and J shed 6 bases, with 11 bases lying between them. From germline, CDR1 is SNHLY and CDR2 FYNNEI.

This clonotype was recorded at least ten times. This sequence joins TRBV5-6 and TRBJ1-1; D unresolved. V was shortened by 3 bases and J by 4 bases, with 16 bases between the two germline ends. CDR1 and CDR2 from the germline V gene are SGHDT and YYEEEE. This CDR3 is 15 amino acids long. For the CDR3, the DNA is TGTGCCAGCAGCTGGTGGCGCCGCATGGGCACTGAAGCTTTCTTT. The encoded protein is CASSWWRRMGTEAFF.

This clonotype was seen more than once but under ten times. The chain uses TRBV11-2 and TRBJ1-6; D remains unclear. CDR3 size: 15 residues. V was shortened by 0 bases and J by 7 bases, with 10 bases between the two germline ends. Looked up from germline, CDR1 is SGHAT and CDR2 is FQNNGV. CDR3 in DNA: TGTGCCAGCAGCTTAGATCCAGTCCCAAATTCACCCCTCCACTTT. Amino acids: CASSLDPVPNSPLHF.